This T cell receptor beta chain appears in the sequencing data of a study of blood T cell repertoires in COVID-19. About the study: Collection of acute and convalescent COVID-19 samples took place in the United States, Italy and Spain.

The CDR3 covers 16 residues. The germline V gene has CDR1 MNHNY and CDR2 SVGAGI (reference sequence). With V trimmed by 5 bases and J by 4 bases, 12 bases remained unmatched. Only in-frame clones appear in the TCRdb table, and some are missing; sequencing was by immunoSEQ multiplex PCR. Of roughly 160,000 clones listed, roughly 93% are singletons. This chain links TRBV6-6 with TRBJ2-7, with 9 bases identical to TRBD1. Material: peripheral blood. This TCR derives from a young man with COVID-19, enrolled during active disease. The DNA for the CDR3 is TGTGCCAGCAGTCGACCGATTACAGGGGGCAGATACGAGCAGTACTTC. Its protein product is CASSRPITGGRYEQYF.